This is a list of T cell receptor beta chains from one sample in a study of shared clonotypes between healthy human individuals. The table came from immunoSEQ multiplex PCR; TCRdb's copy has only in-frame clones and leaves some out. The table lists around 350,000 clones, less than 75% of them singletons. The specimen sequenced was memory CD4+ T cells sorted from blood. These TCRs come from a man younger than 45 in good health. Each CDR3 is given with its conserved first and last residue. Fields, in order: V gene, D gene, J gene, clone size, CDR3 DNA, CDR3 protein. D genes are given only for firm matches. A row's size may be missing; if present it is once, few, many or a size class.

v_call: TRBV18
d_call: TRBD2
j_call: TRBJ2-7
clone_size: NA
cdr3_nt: TGTGCCAGCTCACCACCCACTAGCGGGAGTTACGAGCAGTACTTC
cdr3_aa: CASSPPTSGSYEQYF

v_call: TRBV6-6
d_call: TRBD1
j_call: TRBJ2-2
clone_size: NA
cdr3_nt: TGTGCCAGCAGTTTCCCGGGACAGTTGAACACCGGGGAGCTGTTTTTT
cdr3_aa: CASSFPGQLNTGELFF

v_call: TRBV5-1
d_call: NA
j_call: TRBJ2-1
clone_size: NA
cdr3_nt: TGCGCCAGCAGCTTGAGCAGTTACAATGAGCAGTTCTTC
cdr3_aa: CASSLSSYNEQFF

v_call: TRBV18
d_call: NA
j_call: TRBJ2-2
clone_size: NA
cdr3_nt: TGTGCCAGCTCACCACAGACAGGGAGGACCGGGGAGCTGTTTTTT
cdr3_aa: CASSPQTGRTGELFF

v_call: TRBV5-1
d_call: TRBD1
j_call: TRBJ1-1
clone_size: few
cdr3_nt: TGCGCCAGCAGCCGGGAGACAGGGGGCGAAACTGAAGCTTTCTTT
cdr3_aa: CASSRETGGETEAFF

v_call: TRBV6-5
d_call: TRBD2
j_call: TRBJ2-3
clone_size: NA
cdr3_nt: TGTGCCAGCAAGGGACTAGCGGGCGGGGATACGCAGTATTTT
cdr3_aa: CASKGLAGGDTQYF

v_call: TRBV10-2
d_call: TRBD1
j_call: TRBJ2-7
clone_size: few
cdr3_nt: TGCGCCAGCGCCGGGGACAGGGGCTACTACGAGCAGTACTTC
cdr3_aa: CASAGDRGYYEQYF

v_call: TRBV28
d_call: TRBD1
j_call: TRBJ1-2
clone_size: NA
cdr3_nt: TGTGCCAGCAGTCTACTTACAGGGGCGGTCTATGGCTACACCTTC
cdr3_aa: CASSLLTGAVYGYTF

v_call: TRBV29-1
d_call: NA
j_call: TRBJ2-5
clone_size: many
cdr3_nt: TGCAGCGTTGAGTTGGCCCAGGGTACCCAGTACTTC
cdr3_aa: CSVELAQGTQYF

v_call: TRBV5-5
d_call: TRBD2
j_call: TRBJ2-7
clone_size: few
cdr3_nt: TGTGCCAGCAGCCCTAGCGGGAGGGCCGACGAGCAGTACTTC
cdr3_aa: CASSPSGRADEQYF

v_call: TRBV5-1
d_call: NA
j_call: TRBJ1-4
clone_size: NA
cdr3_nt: TGCGCCAGCAGCTTGGAATCCGTAGGTGAAAAACTGTTTTTT
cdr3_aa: CASSLESVGEKLFF

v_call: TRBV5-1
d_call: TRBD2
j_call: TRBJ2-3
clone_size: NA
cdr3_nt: TGCGCCAGCAGCTCCCAGCTAGCGGGAGGAATAGATACGCAGTATTTT
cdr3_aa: CASSSQLAGGIDTQYF

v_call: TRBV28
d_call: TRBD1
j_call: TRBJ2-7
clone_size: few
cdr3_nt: TGTGCCAGCAGTCCCTACAGGGGGCGAAGCGAGCAGTACTTC
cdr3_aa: CASSPYRGRSEQYF

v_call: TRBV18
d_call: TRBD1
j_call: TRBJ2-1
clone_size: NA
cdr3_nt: TGTGCCAGCTCAAGTTCGACAGGGGGGAACAATGAGCAGTTCTTC
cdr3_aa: CASSSSTGGNNEQFF

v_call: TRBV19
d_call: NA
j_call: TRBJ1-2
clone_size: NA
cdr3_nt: TGTGCCAGTAGTACGTACGGCTATGGCTACACCTTC
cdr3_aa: CASSTYGYGYTF

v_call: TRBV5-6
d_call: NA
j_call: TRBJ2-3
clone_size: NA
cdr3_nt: TGTGCCAGCAGCTTACCGTCAGATACGCAGTATTTT
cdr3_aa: CASSLPSDTQYF

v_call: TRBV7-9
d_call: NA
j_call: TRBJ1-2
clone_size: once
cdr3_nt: TGTGCCAGCAGCTTAATGGAAGGACTCCATGGCTACACCTTC
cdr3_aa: CASSLMEGLHGYTF

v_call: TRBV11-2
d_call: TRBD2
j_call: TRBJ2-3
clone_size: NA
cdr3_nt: TGTGCCAGCAGCCGACTCGGGACTAGGCCAGATACGCAGTATTTT
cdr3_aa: CASSRLGTRPDTQYF

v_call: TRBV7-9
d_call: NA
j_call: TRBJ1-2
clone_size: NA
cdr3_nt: TGTGCCAGCAGCTTAGACGGACAGTTGAATGGCTACACCTTC
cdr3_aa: CASSLDGQLNGYTF

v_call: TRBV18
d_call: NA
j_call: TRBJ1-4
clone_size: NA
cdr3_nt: TGTGCCAGCTCACCACTAAGTGACGAAAAACTGTTTTTT
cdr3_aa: CASSPLSDEKLFF

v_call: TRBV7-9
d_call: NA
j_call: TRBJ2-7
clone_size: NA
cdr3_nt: TGTGCCAGCAGCTTAAATGACCTCGAGCAGTACTTC
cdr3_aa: CASSLNDLEQYF

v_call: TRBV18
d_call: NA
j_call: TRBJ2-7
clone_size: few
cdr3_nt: TGTGCCGAGACAGGACGCGTCTACTACGAGCAGTACTTC
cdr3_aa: CAETGRVYYEQYF

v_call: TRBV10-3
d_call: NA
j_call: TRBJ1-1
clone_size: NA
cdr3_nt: TGTGCCATCAGCCAGCATGATTCAGGGTTTAAGGGCACTGAAGCTTTCTTT
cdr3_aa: CAISQHDSGFKGTEAFF

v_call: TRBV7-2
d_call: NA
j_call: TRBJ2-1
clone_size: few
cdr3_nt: TGTGCCAGCAGCTTAGGACAGGAGCAGTTCTTC
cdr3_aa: CASSLGQEQFF

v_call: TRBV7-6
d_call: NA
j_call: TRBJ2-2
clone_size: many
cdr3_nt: TGTGCCAGCAGCTTATTTCAGCCTCCGAACACCGGGGAGCTGTTTTTT
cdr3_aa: CASSLFQPPNTGELFF

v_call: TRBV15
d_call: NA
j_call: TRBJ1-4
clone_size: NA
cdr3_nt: TGTGCCACCAGCGCAATAGTGGGGCAGGCTAATGAAAAACTGTTTTTT
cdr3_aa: CATSAIVGQANEKLFF

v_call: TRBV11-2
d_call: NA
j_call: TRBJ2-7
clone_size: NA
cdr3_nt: TGTGCCAGCAGCCCGATTCGGGGAACAATACGTTACGAGCAGTACTTC
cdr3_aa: CASSPIRGTIRYEQYF

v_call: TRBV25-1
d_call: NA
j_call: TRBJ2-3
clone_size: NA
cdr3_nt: TGTGCCAGCAGTGAATATAACCGGGCGCAGTATTTT
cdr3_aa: CASSEYNRAQYF

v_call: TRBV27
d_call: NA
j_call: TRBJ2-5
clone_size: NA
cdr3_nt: TGTGCCAGCAGCCCGGGACAAACACATGGGACCCAGTACTTC
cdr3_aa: CASSPGQTHGTQYF

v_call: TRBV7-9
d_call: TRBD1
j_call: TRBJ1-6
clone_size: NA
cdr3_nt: TGTGCCAGCAGCACGGACAGGGCTTTGTCACCCCTCCACTTT
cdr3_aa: CASSTDRALSPLHF